This T cell receptor (beta chain) was found in a study of T cell responses to AZD1222 COVID-19 vaccine. Pooling was applied to second doses at about 4 or about 12 weeks. The count of this clone is one. The antigen is unknown. Findings of the study overall: With dominance at 160-218 and 743-854, vaccine-associated CD4 TCRs spanned spike.

Assay: immunoSEQ multiplex PCR; the TCRdb copy retains only in-frame clones and omits some. Among 85,000 to 95,000 clones listed, roughly 90% were seen once. Sequences were derived from peripheral blood, sampled 28 days after the second AZD1222 dose. The source of this sequence is an adult who received the AZD1222 COVID-19 vaccine.

In DNA form, the CDR3 reads TGTGCCAGCAGTGTACTCGGACAGGGGAACTATGGCTACACCTTC. The encoded protein is CASSVLGQGNYGYTF. V gene TRBV6-2 or TRBV6-3 combines with J gene TRBJ1-2, with TRBD1 matching over 9 bases. CDR3 length equals 15 residues. Germline values: CDR1 MNHEY, CDR2 SVGEGT. V was clipped by 5 bases and J by 2 bases; unmatched bases: 6.